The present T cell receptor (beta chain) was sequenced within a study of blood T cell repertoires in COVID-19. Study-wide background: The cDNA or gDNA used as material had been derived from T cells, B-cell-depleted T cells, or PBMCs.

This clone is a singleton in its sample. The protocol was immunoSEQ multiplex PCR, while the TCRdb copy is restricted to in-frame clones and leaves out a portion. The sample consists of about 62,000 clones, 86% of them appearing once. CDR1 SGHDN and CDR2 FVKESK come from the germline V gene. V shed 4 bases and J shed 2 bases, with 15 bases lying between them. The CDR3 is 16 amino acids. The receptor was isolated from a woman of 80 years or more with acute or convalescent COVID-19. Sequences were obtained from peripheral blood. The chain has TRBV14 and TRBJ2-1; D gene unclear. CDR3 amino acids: CASSPTQTSPYNEQFF. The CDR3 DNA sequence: TGTGCCAGCAGCCCCACCCAGACTTCACCCTACAATGAGCAGTTCTTC.